A single sample gave rise to the 31 T cell receptor beta chains below, sequenced in a study of T-cell reconstitution after alpha-beta-depleted transplantation in children. For TCRbeta, the library was prepared with unique molecular identifiers. One entry per CDR3 protein results from TCRdb running MiXCR on the PCR reads. This table has 350,000 to 450,000 distinct CDR3 sequences, 13% appearing once. Material: PBMCs, obtained from the stem cell graft. These receptors all stem from a human donor who donated a stem cell graft to a child with Fanconi anemia.

V is TRBV29-1 and J is TRBJ2-1; 12 positions agree with TRBD2. V trimming: 6 bases; J trimming: 6 bases; junction bases outside the gene matches: 3. Germline assignment: CDR1 SQVTM and CDR2 ANQGSEA. CDR3 length: 13 residues. The CDR3 DNA sequence: TGCAGCGTCGCGACTAGCGGGGGCAATGAGCAGTTCTTC. Its translation: CSVATSGGNEQFF.

This sequence joins TRBV12-3 or TRBV12-4 and TRBJ2-3; D remains unclear. The CDR3 is 13 residues long. With 5 bases removed from V and 6 bases from J, the gap between germline ends came to 12 bases. DNA of the CDR3: TGTGCCAGCAGTCCAAGACGGCGGGATACGCAGTATTTT. Residues: CASSPRRRDTQYF.

The chain uses TRBV20-1 and TRBJ1-4, with 7 bases fitting TRBD1. This CDR3 has 12 residues. V gave up 6 bases and J gave up 7 bases; unmatched junction bases: 5. Germline assignment: CDR1 DFQATT and CDR2 SNEGSKA (reference sequence). The CDR3, as DNA: TGCAGTGCCCCTAGACAGGGTGAAAAACTGTTTTTT. Protein sequence: CSAPRQGEKLFF.

This sequence joins TRBV3-1 and TRBJ2-7; D might be TRBD2 (6 bases). Germline V gene lookup returns CDR1 LGHDT and CDR2 YNNKEL (reference sequence). The ends were cut back, 4 bases at V and 4 bases at J, with 11 bases in the middle. CDR3 size: 13 residues. CDR3 nucleotides: TGTGCCAGCAGCCCCTGGAGGGAATACGAGCAGTACTTC. Its protein product is CASSPWREYEQYF.

V and J are TRBV29-1 and TRBJ1-1; 9 bases match TRBD1. J gave up 2 bases and V 5 bases, and 12 bases lay outside the gene matches. This CDR3 is built from 16 residues. Germline V lookup: CDR1 SQVTM, CDR2 ANQGSEA. The CDR3 DNA is TGCAGCGTTCTTCGGACAGGGGTGGCCCTTAACACTGAAGCTTTCTTT. Its protein is CSVLRTGVALNTEAFF.

As regards this clonotype: A read error may explain this, as a much larger clone is one base away. No DNA is shown, since the ends of the CDR3 on it are uncertain; the CDR3 is the one TCRdb lists. The chain has TRBV29-1 and TRBJ1-1; the table's D gene call, TRBD1, was not cross checked with the DNA. The V gene's germline CDR1 is SQVTM and CDR2 ANQGSEA. Inclusive of both ends, the CDR3 amounts to 14 amino acids. CDR3 protein: CSVVVGQGTTEALF.

This clonotype was counted a few times. This rearrangement joins TRBV7-6 to TRBJ2-1; D ambiguous. V lost 3 bases, J lost 10 bases, and 10 bases lay in between. The CDR3 is 12 amino acids. From germline, CDR1 is SGHVS and CDR2 FNYEAQ. CDR3 bases: TGTGCCAGCAGCTTGAACAAAGAAGAGCAGTTCTTC. Translated, it gives CASSLNKEEQFF.

There are a few counts of this clonotype. V gene TRBV3-1 combines with J gene TRBJ2-5; tentative D call: TRBD2 (6 bases). V lost 4 bases and J 2 bases, leaving 14 bases between the germline ends. There are 15 residues in the CDR3. Germline CDR1 reads LGHDT; CDR2 reads YNNKEL (reference sequence). CDR3 sequence reads: CASSPQEGTQETQYF. DNA for the CDR3: TGTGCCAGCAGCCCCCAGGAGGGTACTCAAGAGACCCAGTACTTC.

The chain has TRBV11-2 and TRBJ1-5; D is unclear. The CDR3 has 11 residues. In germline, CDR1 is SGHAT, CDR2 FQNNGV. V was pared by 3 bases and J by 10 bases, with 7 bases between. CDR3 sequence: CASSFSPPQHF. The DNA of the CDR3 is TGTGCCAGCAGCTTCAGTCCTCCCCAGCATTTT.

This clonotype turned up a few times. The chain uses TRBV19 and TRBJ1-1, with D uncertain. V lost 6 bases and J lost 7, with 12 bases in between. Germline loops: CDR1 LNHDA, CDR2 SQIVND (reference sequence). This CDR3 region has 12 residues. The DNA of the CDR3 is TGTGCCAGTAGAGAGGCGATAGGTGAAGCTTTCTTT. Its protein product is CASREAIGEAFF.

The rearrangement joins TRBV4-1 to TRBJ2-1, with D unresolved. The V gene's germline CDR1 is MGHRA and CDR2 YSYEKL. This CDR3 comprises 12 residues. V gave up 3 bases and J gave up 8 bases, with 8 bases separating them. The CDR3 spells CASSHPSDEQFF. The CDR3 DNA is TGCGCCAGCAGCCATCCTTCGGATGAGCAGTTCTTC.

This clonotype was counted many times. V usage is TRBV12-3 or TRBV12-4 and J usage is TRBJ2-1; TRBD1 matches at 7 bases. V gave up 3 bases and J gave up 9 bases; unmatched junction bases: 8. This CDR3 comprises 14 residues. CDR3 protein: CASSFGVGGVEQFF. Written as DNA, the CDR3 is TGTGCCAGCAGTTTCGGGGTAGGGGGCGTTGAGCAGTTCTTC.

V is TRBV10-3 and J is TRBJ2-2; D tentatively reads TRBD1 or TRBD2 (5 bases each). V was trimmed by 4 bases and J by 4 bases, leaving 16 bases between them. CDR1 ENHRY and CDR2 SYGVKD come from the germline V gene. This CDR3 is 16 amino acids long. The CDR3 here is CAISASWDQSTGELFF. In DNA form, the CDR3 reads TGTGCCATCAGTGCCTCTTGGGACCAGTCCACCGGGGAGCTGTTTTTT.

The sample holds many counts of this clonotype. This rearrangement joins TRBV12-3 or TRBV12-4 to TRBJ1-1, with D uncertain. The V end was cut by 5 bases, the J end by 6 bases, with 16 bases between. The CDR3 consists of 14 residues. CDR3 in amino acids: CASSKARTDPEAFF. For the CDR3, the DNA is TGTGCCAGCAGTAAGGCACGTACAGATCCTGAAGCTTTCTTT.

V usage is TRBV5-1 and J usage is TRBJ2-1; D remains unclear. The V and J ends lost 4 bases and 9 bases respectively, with 14 bases between them. Germline CDR1 and CDR2: SGHRS and YFSETQ. The CDR3 runs to 13 residues. In nucleotides, the CDR3 is TGCGCCAGCAGCGTCCCTGAGAGCTCTGAGCAGTTCTTC. Amino acids: CASSVPESSEQFF.

The chain has TRBV4-3 and TRBJ2-7; D is ambiguous. Germline V gives CDR1 LGHNA, CDR2 YSLEER. Trimming shortened V by 0 bases and J by 2 bases, and 11 bases separated the two germline ends. This CDR3 region has 15 residues. In DNA form, the CDR3 reads TGCGCCAGCAGCCAAGACCGCGGCTTGGCCTACGAGCAGTACTTC. This sequence encodes CASSQDRGLAYEQYF.

In regard to this clonotype: A much larger clone differs from this one at a single base, so this may be a read error. The V and J genes are TRBV20-1 and TRBJ1-1, with 8 bases aligning to TRBD1. Germline CDR1 reads DFQATT; CDR2 reads SNEGSKA (reference sequence). The CDR3 consists of 15 residues. The CDR3 nucleotides read TGCTGTGCTAGAGCTCCACAGGGGGTTAACACTGAAGCTTTCTTT. Protein: CCARAPQGVNTEAFF.

V usage is TRBV4-1 and J usage is TRBJ2-5; D unresolved. Germline lookup yields CDR1 MGHRA and CDR2 YSYEKL. Between the trimmed V and J ends, which lost 1 base and 3 bases, there was a span of 12 bases. The CDR3 contains 15 residues. CDR3 DNA: TGCGCCAGCAGCCAAGTTTTAGGCCAGAAAGAGACCCAGTACTTC. Its protein is CASSQVLGQKETQYF.

The chain recombines TRBV5-1 with TRBJ2-2; no definite D call. V was pared by 4 bases and J by 4 bases, with 11 bases between. From germline, CDR1 is SGHRS and CDR2 YFSETQ. This CDR3 has 14 residues. In nucleotides, the CDR3 is TGCGCCAGCAGCCCGGAAGTAGGCACCGGGGAGCTGTTTTTT. Translation: CASSPEVGTGELFF.

J is TRBJ2-7 and V is TRBV12-3 or TRBV12-4; no clear D gene. The CDR3 contains 13 residues. V dropped 6 bases and J dropped 3 bases, with 12 bases sitting between them. The CDR3 region is CASRRSTDYEQYF. The DNA of the CDR3 is TGTGCCAGCAGAAGATCGACTGACTACGAGCAGTACTTC.

There are a few counts of this clonotype. V usage is TRBV7-2 and J usage is TRBJ2-1; 9 positions agree with TRBD1. Germline-derived CDR1 and CDR2 are SGHTA and FQGNSA. This CDR3 is built from 15 residues. V was pared by 6 bases and J by 0 bases, with 3 bases of the junction left unmatched. The CDR3 region has the DNA TGTGCCAGCAGGGTGGACAGGGGCTCCTACAATGAGCAGTTCTTC. This sequence encodes CASRVDRGSYNEQFF.

This clonotype was detected a few times. V usage is TRBV20-1 and J usage is TRBJ1-5; D is perhaps TRBD1 (6 bases). Germline assignment: CDR1 DFQATT and CDR2 SNEGSKA (reference sequence). The CDR3 totals 14 residues. Trimming took off 6 bases at V and 3 bases at J, with 15 bases between the two ends. CDR3 bases: TGCAGTGCAGCCCCGGGACACTACAATCAGCCCCAGCATTTT. This sequence encodes CSAAPGHYNQPQHF.

V gene TRBV24-1 combines with J gene TRBJ2-1; D tentatively fits TRBD1 or TRBD2 (6 bases each). V was cut by 3 bases and J by 5 bases, with 13 bases left in between. CDR3 length equals 15 residues. In germline, CDR1 is KGHDR, CDR2 SFDVKD. The CDR3 reads CATSDIGGQNNEQFF. DNA of the CDR3: TGTGCCACCAGTGATATCGGGGGACAAAACAATGAGCAGTTCTTC.

V gene TRBV6-2 or TRBV6-3 combines with J gene TRBJ1-6, with 7 nucleotides matching TRBD1. V lost 8 bases, J lost 8 bases, and 6 bases stayed unmatched. The CDR3 sequence is 13 residues long. The germline gives CDR1 MNHEY, CDR2 SVGEGT. The CDR3 spells CASLGQDDSPLHF. DNA of the CDR3: TGTGCCAGCCTCGGACAGGACGATTCACCCCTCCACTTT.

This clonotype was found a few times. V usage is TRBV6-2 or TRBV6-3 and J usage is TRBJ2-6; 11 bases align to TRBD2. In germline, CDR1 is MNHEY, CDR2 SVGEGT. After removal of 0 bases from V and 2 bases from J, the junction contained 21 bases not matched to a gene. The CDR3 is made up of 24 amino acids. This chain's CDR3 is CASSYSTLAGGPSRMSAGANVLTF. The CDR3 bases are TGTGCCAGCAGTTACTCGACCTTAGCGGGGGGGCCGTCACGAATGTCTGCTGGGGCCAACGTCCTGACTTTC.

The V and J genes are TRBV6-2 or TRBV6-3 and TRBJ1-4; D ambiguous. Trimming left V 6 bases short and J 8 bases short, with 19 bases between. The germline V gene has CDR1 MNHEY and CDR2 SVGEGT. The CDR3 totals 15 residues. CDR3 bases: TGTGCCAGCAGCTGGACGGGGTACAACGGCGAAAAACTGTTTTTT. It codes for CASSWTGYNGEKLFF.

The chain uses TRBV12-3 or TRBV12-4 and TRBJ2-3; D not resolved. V lost 3 bases and J lost 4, with 11 bases in between. The CDR3 runs to 14 residues. CDR3 sequence reads: CASSLGPGADTQYF. In DNA, the CDR3 is TGTGCCAGCAGTTTGGGTCCTGGAGCAGATACGCAGTATTTT.

This chain connects TRBV5-1 to TRBJ2-7; D might be TRBD1 or TRBD2, each matching 5 bases. V lost 0 bases and J 0 bases, leaving 10 bases between the germline ends. The CDR3 extends over 15 amino acids. Germline V gene data show CDR1 as SGHRS and CDR2 as YFSETQ. The CDR3 sequence is CASSLGPGSSYEQYV. CDR3 nucleotide sequence: TGCGCCAGCAGCTTGGGTCCAGGGAGCTCCTACGAGCAGTACGTC.

This chain connects TRBV7-2 to TRBJ2-1, with D possibly being TRBD1 (5 bases). CDR1 SGHTA and CDR2 FQGNSA come from the germline V gene. Trimming cost V 1 base and J 7 bases, with 14 bases left between them. This CDR3 contains 15 residues. CDR3 region: CASSLVAGHFNEQFF. In DNA, the CDR3 is TGTGCCAGCAGCTTAGTGGCAGGACATTTTAATGAGCAGTTCTTC.

The gene calls are TRBV7-9 and TRBJ1-3, with a possible D match to TRBD1 (5 bases). The CDR3 has 15 residues. The germline CDR1 and CDR2 sequences are SEHNR and FQNEAQ (reference sequence). V was pared by 5 bases and J by 4 bases, with 15 bases between. The CDR3 sequence is CASSPQGTPGNTIYF. The CDR3, as DNA: TGTGCCAGCAGCCCCCAGGGAACTCCCGGAAACACCATATATTTT.

This clonotype was observed many times. V usage is TRBV12-3 or TRBV12-4 and J usage is TRBJ2-1, with 11 bases that match TRBD2. J gave up 5 bases and V 5 bases, and 8 bases lay outside the gene matches. The CDR3 is 16 amino acids. The CDR3 DNA is TGTGCCAGCAGTCCCCCGCCTAGCGGGGGGCACAATGAGCAGTTCTTC. This codes for CASSPPPSGGHNEQFF.